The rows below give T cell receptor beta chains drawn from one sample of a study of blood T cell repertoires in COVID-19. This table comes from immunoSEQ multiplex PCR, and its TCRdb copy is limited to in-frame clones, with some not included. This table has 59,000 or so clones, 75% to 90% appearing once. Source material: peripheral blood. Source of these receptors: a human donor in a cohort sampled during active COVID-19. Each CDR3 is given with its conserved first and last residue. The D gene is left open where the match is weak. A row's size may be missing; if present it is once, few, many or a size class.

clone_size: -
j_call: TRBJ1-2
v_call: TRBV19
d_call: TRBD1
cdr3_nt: TGTGCCAGTAGTAGGGACAGGCTTAACTATGGCTACACCTTC
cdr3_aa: CASSRDRLNYGYTF

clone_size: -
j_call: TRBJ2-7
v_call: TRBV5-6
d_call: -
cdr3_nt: TGTGCCAGCAGCTTGGCCAACTCCTACGAGCAGTACTTC
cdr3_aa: CASSLANSYEQYF

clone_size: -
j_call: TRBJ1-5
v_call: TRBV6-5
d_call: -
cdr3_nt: TGTGCCAGCAGGGGTAAGAGACTAAATCAGCCCCAGCATTTT
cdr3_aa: CASRGKRLNQPQHF

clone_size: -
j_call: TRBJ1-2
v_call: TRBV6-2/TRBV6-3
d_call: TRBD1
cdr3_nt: TGTGCCAGCAGTCTTACAGGGGGAAACGGCTACACCTTC
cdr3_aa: CASSLTGGNGYTF

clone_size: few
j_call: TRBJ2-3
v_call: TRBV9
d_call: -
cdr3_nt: TGTGCCAGCAGCGAGGGGCCCTGGGGGGGCACAGATACGCAGTATTTT
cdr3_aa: CASSEGPWGGTDTQYF

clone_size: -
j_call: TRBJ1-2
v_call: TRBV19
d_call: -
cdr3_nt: TGTGCCAGTAGACCAGGTTGGACGGGAGACTATGGCTACACCTTC
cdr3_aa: CASRPGWTGDYGYTF

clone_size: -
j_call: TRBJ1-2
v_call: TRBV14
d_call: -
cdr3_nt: TGTGCCAGCAGTCCCGCGTATGGCTACACCTTC
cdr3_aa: CASSPAYGYTF

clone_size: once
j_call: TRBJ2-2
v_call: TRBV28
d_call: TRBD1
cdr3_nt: TGTGCCAGCAGGGCCCCGGGACAGCGCACCGGGGAGCTGTTTTTT
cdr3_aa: CASRAPGQRTGELFF

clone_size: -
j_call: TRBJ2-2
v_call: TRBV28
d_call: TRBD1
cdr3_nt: TGTGCCAGCAGTGTCACAGGGGGAAGAACCGGGGAGCTGTTTTTT
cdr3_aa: CASSVTGGRTGELFF

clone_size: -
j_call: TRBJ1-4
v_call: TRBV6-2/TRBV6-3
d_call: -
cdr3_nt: TGTGCCAGCAGTTACGGCCGGAGGGGTAGCGAAAAACTGTTTTTT
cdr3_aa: CASSYGRRGSEKLFF

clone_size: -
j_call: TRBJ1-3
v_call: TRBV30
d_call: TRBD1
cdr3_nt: TGTGCCTGGAGTGAAGACAGGGCGGCCACCATATATTTT
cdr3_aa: CAWSEDRAATIYF

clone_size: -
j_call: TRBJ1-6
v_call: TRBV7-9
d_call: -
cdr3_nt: TGTGCCAGCAGCTTACAAGGGAGCTATAATTCACCCCTCCACTTT
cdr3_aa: CASSLQGSYNSPLHF

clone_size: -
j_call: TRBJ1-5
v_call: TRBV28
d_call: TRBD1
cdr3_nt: TGTGCCAGCAGTTTGCAGGGGGCGGGCAATCAGCCCCAGCATTTT
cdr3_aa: CASSLQGAGNQPQHF

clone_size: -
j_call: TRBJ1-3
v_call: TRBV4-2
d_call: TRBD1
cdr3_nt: TGTGCCAGCAGCCCCGGACAGGGCTATTCCTCTGGAAACACCATATATTTT
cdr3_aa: CASSPGQGYSSGNTIYF

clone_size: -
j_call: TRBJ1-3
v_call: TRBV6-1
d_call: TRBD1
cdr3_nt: TGTGCCAGCAGTGAAGCCATCTGGACAGGAGGGACCATATATTTT
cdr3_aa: CASSEAIWTGGTIYF

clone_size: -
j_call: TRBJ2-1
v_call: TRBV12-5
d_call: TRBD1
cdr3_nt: TGTGCTAGTGGTTTGTCCCTCGGGACAGTTCACAATGAGCAGTTCTTC
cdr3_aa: CASGLSLGTVHNEQFF

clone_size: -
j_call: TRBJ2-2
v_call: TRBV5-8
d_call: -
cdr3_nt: TGTGCCACAGCCTCGGGGGTGAGCGCGAACACCGGGGAGCTGTTTTTT
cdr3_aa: CATASGVSANTGELFF

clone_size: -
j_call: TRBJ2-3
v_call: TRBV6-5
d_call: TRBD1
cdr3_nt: TGTGCCAGCAGCACGACAGGGGTCCACACAGATACGCAGTATTTT
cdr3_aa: CASSTTGVHTDTQYF

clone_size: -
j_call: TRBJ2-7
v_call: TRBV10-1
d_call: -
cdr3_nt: TGCGCCAGCAGTGAGTCGGGGCAGGCCAACTACGAGCAGTACTTC
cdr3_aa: CASSESGQANYEQYF

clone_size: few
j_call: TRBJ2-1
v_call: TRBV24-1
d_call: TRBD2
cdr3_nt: TGTGCCACCAGGACTAGCGGGTTCAATGAGCAGTTCTTC
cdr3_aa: CATRTSGFNEQFF

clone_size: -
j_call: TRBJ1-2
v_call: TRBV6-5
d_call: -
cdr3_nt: TGTGCCGCCAGGGCTAACTATGGCTACACCTTC
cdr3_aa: CAARANYGYTF

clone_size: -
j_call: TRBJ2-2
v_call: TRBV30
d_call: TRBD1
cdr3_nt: TGTGCCTGGAGTAACAGGGGGGACACCGGGGAGCTGTTTTTT
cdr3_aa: CAWSNRGDTGELFF

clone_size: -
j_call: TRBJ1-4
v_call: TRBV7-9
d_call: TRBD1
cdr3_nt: TGTGCCAGCAGCGACATCTGGGACAGGGGTGAAAAACTGTTTTTT
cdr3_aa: CASSDIWDRGEKLFF

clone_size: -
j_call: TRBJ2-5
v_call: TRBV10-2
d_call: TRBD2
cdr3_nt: TGCGCCAGCGGGCCGCGGGGGGGACTCCCGGAGGCCCAGTACTTC
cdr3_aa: CASGPRGGLPEAQYF

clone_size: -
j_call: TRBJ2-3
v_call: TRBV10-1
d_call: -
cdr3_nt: TGCGCCATCCAGGGAGATACGCAGTATTTT
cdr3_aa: CAIQGDTQYF

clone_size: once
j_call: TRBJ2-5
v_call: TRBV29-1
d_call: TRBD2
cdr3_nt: TGCAGCGTCCTGACTAGCGGGGGAAACCAAGAGACCCAGTACTTC
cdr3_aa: CSVLTSGGNQETQYF

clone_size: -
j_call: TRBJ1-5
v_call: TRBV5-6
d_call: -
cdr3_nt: TGTGCCAGCAGCTTAGGGGGAGTGGGTCAGCCCCAGCATTTT
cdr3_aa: CASSLGGVGQPQHF

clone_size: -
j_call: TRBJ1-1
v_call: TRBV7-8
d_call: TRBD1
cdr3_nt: TGTGCCAGCAGCGCGCACAGGGGGGACACTGAAGCTTTCTTT
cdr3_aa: CASSAHRGDTEAFF

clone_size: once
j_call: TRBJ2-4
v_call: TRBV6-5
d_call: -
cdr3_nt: TGTGCCAGCCAGGGGACCCAGAAAAACATTCAGTACTTC
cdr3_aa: CASQGTQKNIQYF

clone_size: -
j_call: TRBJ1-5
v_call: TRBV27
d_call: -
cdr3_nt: TGTGCCAGCAGTTTCCGGGGTTATCAGCCCCAGCATTTT
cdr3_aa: CASSFRGYQPQHF

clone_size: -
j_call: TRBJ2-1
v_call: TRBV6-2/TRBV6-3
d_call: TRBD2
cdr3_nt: TGTGCCAGCAGTTTACAGCGGGGGGTTCCCTACAATGAGCAGTTCTTC
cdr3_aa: CASSLQRGVPYNEQFF

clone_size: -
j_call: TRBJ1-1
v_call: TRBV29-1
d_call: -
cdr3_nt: TGCAGCGCGTTCAGCCCCGGGACAAGTGAAGCTTTCTTT
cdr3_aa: CSAFSPGTSEAFF

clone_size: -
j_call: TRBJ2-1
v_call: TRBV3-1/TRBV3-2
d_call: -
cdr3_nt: TGTGCCAGCAGCCAAGGGGGGGGGCGCGGTAATGAGCAGTTCTTC
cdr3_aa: CASSQGGGRGNEQFF

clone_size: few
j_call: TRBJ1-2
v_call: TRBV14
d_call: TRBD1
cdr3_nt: TGTGCCAGCAGCCTCGGACAGGGTCGGGACTATGGCTACACCTTC
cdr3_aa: CASSLGQGRDYGYTF

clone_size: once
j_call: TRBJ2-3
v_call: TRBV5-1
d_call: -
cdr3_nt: TGCGCCAGCAGCTTGGCCATCGCGGGGGCCAGCACAGATACGCAGTATTTT
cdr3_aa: CASSLAIAGASTDTQYF

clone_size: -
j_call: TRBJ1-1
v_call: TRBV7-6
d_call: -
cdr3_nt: TGTGCCAGCAGCCTAACGATGAACACTGAAGCTTTCTTT
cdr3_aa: CASSLTMNTEAFF

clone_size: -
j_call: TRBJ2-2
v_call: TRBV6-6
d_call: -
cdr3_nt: TGTGCCAGCAGTTTCGGTGCCGGGGAGCTGTTTTTT
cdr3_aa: CASSFGAGELFF

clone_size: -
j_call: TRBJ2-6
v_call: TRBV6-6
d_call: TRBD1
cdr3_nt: TGTGCCAGCAGTCCCGGACAGGGGAGCTCTGGGGCCAACGTCCTGACTTTC
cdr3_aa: CASSPGQGSSGANVLTF

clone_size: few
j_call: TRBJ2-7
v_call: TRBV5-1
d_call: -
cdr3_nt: TGCGCCAGCAGCTACGGACTGGGCAGATCCTACGAGCAGTACTTC
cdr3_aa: CASSYGLGRSYEQYF

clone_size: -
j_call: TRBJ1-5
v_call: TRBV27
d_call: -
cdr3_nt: TGTGCCAGCAGTAGCTCGACAGGCTATAGCAATCAGCCCCAGCATTTT
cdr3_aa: CASSSSTGYSNQPQHF

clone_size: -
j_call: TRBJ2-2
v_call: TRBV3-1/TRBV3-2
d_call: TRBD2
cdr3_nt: TGTGCCAGCAGCCAATCCACTAGGGCGGGGGGAACCGGGGAGCTGTTTTTT
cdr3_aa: CASSQSTRAGGTGELFF

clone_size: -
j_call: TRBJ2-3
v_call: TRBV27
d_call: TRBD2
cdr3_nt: TGTGCCAGCAGTTCCGTCCTAGCGGGGGTTCGCACAGATACGCAGTATTTT
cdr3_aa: CASSSVLAGVRTDTQYF

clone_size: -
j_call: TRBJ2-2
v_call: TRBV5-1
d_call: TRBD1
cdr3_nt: TGCGCCAGCAGTTCGGGGACAGGACACACCGGGGAGCTGTTTTTT
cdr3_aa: CASSSGTGHTGELFF

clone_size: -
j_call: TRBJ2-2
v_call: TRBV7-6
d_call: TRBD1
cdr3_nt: TGTGCCAGCAGCTTAGGGACAGGGTCAGCCACGAACACCGGGGAGCTGTTTTTT
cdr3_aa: CASSLGTGSATNTGELFF

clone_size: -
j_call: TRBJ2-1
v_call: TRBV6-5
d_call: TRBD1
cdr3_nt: TGTGCCAGCAGTCTCCGGGACAGGGGTTACAATGAGCAGTTCTTC
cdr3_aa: CASSLRDRGYNEQFF

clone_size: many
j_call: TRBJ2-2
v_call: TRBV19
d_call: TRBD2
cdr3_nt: TGTGCCAGTAGTATCCCTAGCGGGGTGACCGGGGAGCTGTTTTTT
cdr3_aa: CASSIPSGVTGELFF

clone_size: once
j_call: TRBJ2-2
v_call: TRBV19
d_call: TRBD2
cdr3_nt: TGTGCCAGTAGTATCACCGGACTAGCCCACACCGGGGAGCTGTTTTTT
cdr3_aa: CASSITGLAHTGELFF

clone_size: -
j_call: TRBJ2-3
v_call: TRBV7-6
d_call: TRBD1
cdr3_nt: TGTGCCAGCAGCTCCGACAGGGGGTGGGCAGATACGCAGTATTTT
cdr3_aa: CASSSDRGWADTQYF